This T cell receptor (beta chain) was retrieved from a study of vaccination effects on CD4 cells after COVID-19. On the study more broadly: Post-vaccine draws lagged the second dose by a median of 72 days.

The data were produced by immunoSEQ multiplex PCR, yet TCRdb's version contains in-frame clones alone and is incomplete. The sample lists 30,000 to 40,000 clones, approximately 64% occurring once. Expansion with viral peptide pools was applied to antigen-specific CD4+ T cells by the ViraFEST assay prior to sequencing. Scientists isolated CD4+ T cells after a roughly ten-day culture period ended. It was two doses of either the BNT162b2 or mRNA-1273 vaccine that participants received. With regard to this clone: Antigen specificity is unknown.

There are 12 residues in the CDR3. The V end was cut by 0 bases, the J end by 1 base, with 0 bases between. The rearrangement links TRBV12-3 or TRBV12-4 to TRBJ2-5, with D unresolved. This TCR was recovered from a human donor who received a COVID-19 vaccine. Sequencing used CD4+ T cells from PBMCs cultured with SARS-CoV-2 spike peptides, obtained after COVID-19 vaccination. Here the CDR3 reads CASSLAQETQYF. DNA for the CDR3: TGTGCCAGCAGTTTAGCCCAAGAGACCCAGTACTTC.